Each of the 3 T cell receptor beta chains below was sequenced from the same sample in a study of CD8 T cells in Susac syndrome. RNA was extracted with the RNeasy kit, and a quantity of about 0.45 to 1 ug was reverse transcribed using random hexamers. TCRdb re-analysed the immunoSEQ multiplex PCR reads in MiXCR, keeping a single row per CDR3 protein. The sample shows 150,000 or so distinct CDR3 sequences, roughly 96% of them seen only once. Sequenced: CD8+ T cells from PBMCs. The receptor set was obtained from a human donor with multiple sclerosis.

The chain recombines TRBV19 with TRBJ2-1; 9 positions match TRBD1. The CDR3 loop spans 15 amino acids. V lost 1 base and J lost 7; bases outside the gene matches: 5. CDR1 and CDR2 from the germline V gene are LNHDA and SQIVND (reference sequence). In DNA, the CDR3 is TGTGCCAGTAGTATAGCGGGACAGGGAACGAATGAGCAGTTCTTC. This translates into CASSIAGQGTNEQFF. Full variable domain (outside the CDR3, taken from reference TRBV19 and TRBJ2-1): DGGITQSPKYLFRKEGQNVTLSCEQNLNHDAMYWYRQDPGQGLRLIYYSQIVNDFQKGDIAEGYSVSREKKESFPLTVTSAQKNPTAFYLCASSIAGQGTNEQFFGPGTRLTVL.

The V call is TRBV30, the J call TRBJ1-6; TRBD1 might be the D (5 bases). CDR1 and CDR2 from the germline V gene are GTSNPN and SVGIG (reference sequence). V shed 4 bases and J shed 0 bases, with 16 bases lying between them. CDR3 size: 17 residues. The CDR3: CAWTPLGVASYNSPLHF. The CDR3 bases are TGTGCCTGGACCCCTCTAGGGGTCGCCTCCTATAATTCACCCCTCCACTTT. Full variable domain (remainder filled in from reference TRBV30 and TRBJ1-6): SQTIHQWPATLVQPVGSPLSLECTVEGTSNPNLYWYRQAAGRGLQLLFYSVGIGQISSEVPQNLSASRPQDRQFILSSKKLLLSDSGFYLCAWTPLGVASYNSPLHFGNGTRLTVT.

The chain combines TRBV7-9 with TRBJ1-6; no clear D. Germline loops: CDR1 SEHNR, CDR2 FQNEAQ (reference sequence). Trimming left V 0 bases short and J 8 bases short, with 14 bases between. The CDR3 extends over 16 amino acids. DNA for the CDR3: TGTGCCAGCAGCTTAGCGCTCAGGAATCGGGATTCACCCCTCCACTTT. Encoded protein: CASSLALRNRDSPLHF.